This T cell receptor (beta chain) was recovered during a study of T cells in Graves' hyperthyroidism and ophthalmopathy. Whole-study findings and limits: Most thyroid clonotypes with frequency above 0.001 were detected in blood.

Exclusions: uncontrolled infection, other autoimmune disease, pregnancy, lactation. The PBMCs had their origin in about 9.7 ml of fresh peripheral blood. This clonotype was seen ten or more times. No antigen is known for it. The length of the CDR3 is 14 residues. V dropped 3 bases and J dropped 4 bases, with 11 bases sitting between them. Authors of the study amplified TCR beta CDR3 regions from RNA transcripts. The TCR CDR3 first-round RT-PCR relied on the HTBI primer set. MiXCR was run by TCRdb on the multiplex PCR reads, yielding one entry per CDR3 protein. The sample has some 490,000 distinct CDR3 sequences, roughly 23% seen once.

Material: blood. The rearrangement links TRBV12-3 or TRBV12-4 to TRBJ2-3; tentative D call: TRBD2 (5 bases). This clonotype was sampled from a woman between 65 and 79 years old with Graves' ophthalmopathy. The CDR3 region is CASSFGGPSDTQYF. CDR3 sequence (DNA): TGTGCCAGCAGTTTTGGCGGGCCCTCAGATACGCAGTATTTT.